What follows describes a single T cell receptor (beta chain). What it binds is unknown. The data were taken from a study of STAT5B mutations in CD4+ large granular lymphocyte leukemia. About the study: The CDR3 'QG' motif was associated with a particular HLA allele among healthy donors.

Per the original data handling: Lowest detectable productive clonotype frequency was 2.59 x 10-5. Clones were read by immunoSEQ multiplex PCR, and TCRdb kept only the in-frame ones, dropping some. D and trimming come from the DNA, and the V and J calls and clone size come from that table. This sample yields some 35,000 clones, of which roughly 82% are seen a single time; 2% to 3% belongs to the top ten. General study results and limits: 8/27 top patient clones versus 2/35 control clones were TRBV06-family. Main leukemic clonotypes were patient-specific, but more than 20% appeared at low frequency elsewhere.

This CDR3 has 16 residues. Trimming shortened V by 0 bases and J by 0 bases, and 11 bases separated the two germline ends. Germline CDR1 reads LGHNA; CDR2 reads YNFKEQ. The TCR originated in a human donor in good health. Sequences were obtained from CD4+ T cells from blood buffy coats. V usage is TRBV4-2 and J usage is TRBJ1-1, with D perhaps TRBD1 (5 bases). The CDR3 nucleotides are TGTGCCAGCAGCCAAGAAGGTAGAGGGGTGAACACTGAAGCTTTCTTT. Its translation: CASSQEGRGVNTEAFF.